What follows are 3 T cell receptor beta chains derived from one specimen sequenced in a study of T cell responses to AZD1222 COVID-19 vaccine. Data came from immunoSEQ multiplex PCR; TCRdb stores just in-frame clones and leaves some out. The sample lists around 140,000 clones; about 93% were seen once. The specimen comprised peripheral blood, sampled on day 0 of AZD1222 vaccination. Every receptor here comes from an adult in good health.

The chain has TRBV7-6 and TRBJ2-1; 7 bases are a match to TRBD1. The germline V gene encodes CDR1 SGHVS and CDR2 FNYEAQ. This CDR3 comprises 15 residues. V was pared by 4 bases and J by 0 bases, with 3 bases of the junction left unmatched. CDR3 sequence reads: CASSSGQSSYNEQFF. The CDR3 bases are TGTGCCAGCAGCTCGGGACAGAGCTCCTACAATGAGCAGTTCTTC.

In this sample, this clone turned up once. The CDR3, as DNA: TGTGCCAGCAGAGATTGGGGGTGGGCAGATACGCAGTATTTT. It specifies CASRDWGWADTQYF. J is TRBJ2-3 and V is TRBV5-4; the D call may be TRBD1 or TRBD2 (5 bases each). V lost 5 bases, J lost 4 bases, and 14 bases lay in between. The CDR3 loop spans 14 amino acids. Germline CDR1 reads SGHNT; CDR2 reads YYREEE (reference sequence).

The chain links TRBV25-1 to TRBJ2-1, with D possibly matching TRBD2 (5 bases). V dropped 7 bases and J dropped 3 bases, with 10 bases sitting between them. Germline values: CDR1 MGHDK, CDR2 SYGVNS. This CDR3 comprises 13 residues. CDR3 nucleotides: TGTGCCAGCACTTTCGGGATCTACAATGAGCAGTTCTTC. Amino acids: CASTFGIYNEQFF.